The source of this TCR beta chain is a study of shared clonotypes between healthy human individuals. Measured with immunoSEQ multiplex PCR; TCRdb has only the in-frame clones, and not every one. The sample shows about 1.5 million clones, nearly 99% of them seen only once. CDR3 length equals 17 residues. The V gene's germline CDR1 is SGHTA and CDR2 FQGTGA. With V trimmed by 2 bases and J by 0 bases, 5 bases remained unmatched. The chain couples TRBV7-3 to TRBJ2-2; TRBD2 matches 8 bases. Sequencing was carried out using naive CD4+ T cells sorted from blood. The subset denotes: CD45RA+ positively selected. The source is a man aged 25-45 years in good health. The chain's CDR3 is CASSLDRGLANTGELFF. CDR3 DNA sequence: TGTGCCAGCAGCTTAGATCGGGGACTAGCGAACACCGGGGAGCTGTTTTTT.